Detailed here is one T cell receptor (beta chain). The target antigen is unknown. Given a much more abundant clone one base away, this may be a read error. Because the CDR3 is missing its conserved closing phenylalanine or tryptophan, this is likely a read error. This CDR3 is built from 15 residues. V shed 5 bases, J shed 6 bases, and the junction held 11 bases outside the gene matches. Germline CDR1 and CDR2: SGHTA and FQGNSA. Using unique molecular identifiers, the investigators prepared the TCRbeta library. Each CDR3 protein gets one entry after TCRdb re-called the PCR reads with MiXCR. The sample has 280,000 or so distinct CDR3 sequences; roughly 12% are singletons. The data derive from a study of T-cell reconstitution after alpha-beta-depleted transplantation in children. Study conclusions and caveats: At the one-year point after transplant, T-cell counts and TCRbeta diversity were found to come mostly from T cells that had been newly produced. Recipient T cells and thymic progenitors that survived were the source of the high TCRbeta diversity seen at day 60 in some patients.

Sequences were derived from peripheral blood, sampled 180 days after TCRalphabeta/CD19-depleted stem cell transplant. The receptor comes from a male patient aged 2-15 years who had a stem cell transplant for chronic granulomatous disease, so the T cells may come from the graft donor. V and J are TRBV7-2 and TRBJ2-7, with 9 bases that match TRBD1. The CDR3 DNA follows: TGTGCCAGCAGCCCCCTCGGGACAGGGATGAGCGAGCAGTACTCC. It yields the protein CASSPLGTGMSEQYS.